This T cell receptor (beta chain) was sequenced during a study of blood T cell repertoires in COVID-19. Study summary: Sites across the United States, Italy and Spain contributed samples from acute and convalescent COVID-19.

The data were produced by immunoSEQ multiplex PCR, yet TCRdb's version contains in-frame clones alone and is incomplete. Among about 140,000 clones listed, about four fifths were seen once. Trimming took off 3 bases at V and 6 bases at J, with 14 bases between the two ends. This CDR3 comprises 14 residues. Germline CDR1 and CDR2: LNHNV and YYDKDF (reference sequence). The receptor was isolated from an older woman with active or convalescent COVID-19. The chain has TRBV15 and TRBJ1-1, with D unclear. The sequenced material came from peripheral blood. The CDR3 DNA follows: TGTGCCACCAGCAGCGAGCCTGGGAGGCCTGAAGCTTTCTTT. Residues: CATSSEPGRPEAFF.